The present T cell receptor beta chain was sequenced within a study of follicular helper T cells after annual influenza vaccination. Using immunoSEQ multiplex PCR, the repertoire was profiled, and TCRdb retains in-frame clones only, with some absent. This table has fewer than 7,000 clones, less than 90% appearing once. Sample time point: 2015-2016 season, 7 days after influenza vaccination. Donors were community-dwelling with no influenza vaccine in the prior 6 months. V lost 8 bases and J 2 bases, leaving 10 bases between the germline ends. The CDR3 is 14 amino acids. CDR1 is SNHLY, CDR2 FYNNEI, per germline.

J is TRBJ2-6 and V is TRBV2; maybe TRBD1 (6 bases). The sequence came from an adult who received the influenza vaccine. The source material was CXCR5- memory CD4+ T cells sorted from blood, sampled 7 days after influenza vaccination. Written as DNA, the CDR3 is TGTGCCAGCCTGCCAGGGGCTGGGGCCAACGTCCTGACTTTC. It yields the protein CASLPGAGANVLTF.